This T cell receptor beta chain was identified during a study of T-cell reconstitution after alpha-beta-depleted transplantation in children. Study conclusions and caveats: Newly produced T cells mostly provided counts and TCRbeta diversity after one year, as hyperexpanded clones declined.

For TCRbeta, the library was prepared with unique molecular identifiers. Each CDR3 protein is one row after TCRdb ran MiXCR on the PCR reads. This table has 700,000 to 950,000 distinct CDR3 sequences, under 20% appearing once. This CDR3 contains 14 residues. Germline-derived CDR1 and CDR2 are PRHDT and FYEKMQ (reference sequence). V dropped 5 bases and J dropped 6; count of bases not matched to a gene: 5. Only a few counts were recorded for this clonotype. Antigen specificity is unknown. The sequence derives from a male patient younger than 18 who had a stem cell transplant for acute lymphoblastic leukemia, so the T cells may come from the graft donor. The V and J genes are TRBV13 and TRBJ2-7; TRBD1 matches 12 bases. Sample: PBMCs, mostly from graft donor cells, taken 360 days after TCRalphabeta/CD19-depleted stem cell transplant. CDR3 loop: CASSTGTGGSEQYF. In nucleotides, the CDR3 is TGTGCCAGCAGCACCGGGACAGGGGGCAGCGAGCAGTACTTC.